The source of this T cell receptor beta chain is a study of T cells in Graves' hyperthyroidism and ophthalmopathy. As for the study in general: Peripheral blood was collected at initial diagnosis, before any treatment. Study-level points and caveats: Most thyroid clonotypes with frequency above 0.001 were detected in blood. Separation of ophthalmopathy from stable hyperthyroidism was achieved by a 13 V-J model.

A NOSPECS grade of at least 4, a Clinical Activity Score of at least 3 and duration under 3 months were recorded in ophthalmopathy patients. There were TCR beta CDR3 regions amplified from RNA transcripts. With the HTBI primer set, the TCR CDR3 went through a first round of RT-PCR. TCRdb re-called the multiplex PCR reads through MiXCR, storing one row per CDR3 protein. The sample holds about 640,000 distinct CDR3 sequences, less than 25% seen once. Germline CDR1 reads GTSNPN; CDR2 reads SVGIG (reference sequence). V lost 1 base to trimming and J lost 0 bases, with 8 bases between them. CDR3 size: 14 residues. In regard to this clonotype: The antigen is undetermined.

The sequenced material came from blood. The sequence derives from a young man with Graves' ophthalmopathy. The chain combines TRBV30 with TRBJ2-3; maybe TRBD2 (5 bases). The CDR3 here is CAWSGAASTDTQYF. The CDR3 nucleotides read TGTGCCTGGAGTGGAGCGGCTAGCACAGATACGCAGTATTTT.